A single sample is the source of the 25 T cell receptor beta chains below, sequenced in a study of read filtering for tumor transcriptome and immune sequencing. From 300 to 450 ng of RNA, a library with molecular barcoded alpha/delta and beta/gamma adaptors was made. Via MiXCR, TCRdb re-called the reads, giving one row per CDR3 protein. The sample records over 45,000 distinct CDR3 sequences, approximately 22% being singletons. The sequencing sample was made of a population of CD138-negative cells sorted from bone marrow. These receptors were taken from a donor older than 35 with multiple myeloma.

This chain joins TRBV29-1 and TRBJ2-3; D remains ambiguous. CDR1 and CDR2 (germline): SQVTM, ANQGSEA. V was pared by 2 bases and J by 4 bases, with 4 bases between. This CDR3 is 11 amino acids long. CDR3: CSVERPDTQYF. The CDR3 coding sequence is TGCAGCGTTGAAAGGCCAGATACGCAGTATTTT.

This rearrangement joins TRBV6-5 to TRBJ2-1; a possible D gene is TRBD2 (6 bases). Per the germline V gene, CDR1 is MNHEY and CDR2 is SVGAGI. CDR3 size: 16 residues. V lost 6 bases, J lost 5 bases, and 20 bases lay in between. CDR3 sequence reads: CASSLFVGDWDNEQFF. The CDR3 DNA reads TGTGCCAGCAGCCTCTTCGTTGGGGACTGGGACAATGAGCAGTTCTTC.

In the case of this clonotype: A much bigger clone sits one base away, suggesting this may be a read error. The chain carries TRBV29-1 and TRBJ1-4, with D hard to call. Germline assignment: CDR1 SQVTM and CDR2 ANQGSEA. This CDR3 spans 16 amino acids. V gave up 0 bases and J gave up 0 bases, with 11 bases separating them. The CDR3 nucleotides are TGCAGCGTTGAAGACCTGAGCAGTGCAACTAATGAAAAACTGTTTTTT. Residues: CSVEDLSSATNEKLFF. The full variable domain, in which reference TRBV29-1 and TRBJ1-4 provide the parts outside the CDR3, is SAVISQKPSRDICQRGTSLTIQCQVDSQVTMMFWYRQQPGQSLTLIATANQGSEATYESGFVIDKFPISRPNLTFSTLTVSNMSPEDSSIYLCSVEDLSSATNEKLFFGSGTQLSVL.

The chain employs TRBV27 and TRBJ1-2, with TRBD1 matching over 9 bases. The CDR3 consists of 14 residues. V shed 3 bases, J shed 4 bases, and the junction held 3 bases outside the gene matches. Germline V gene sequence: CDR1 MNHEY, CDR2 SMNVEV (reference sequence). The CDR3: CASSFGQGIYGYTF. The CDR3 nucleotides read TGTGCCAGCAGTTTTGGACAGGGGATCTATGGCTACACCTTC.

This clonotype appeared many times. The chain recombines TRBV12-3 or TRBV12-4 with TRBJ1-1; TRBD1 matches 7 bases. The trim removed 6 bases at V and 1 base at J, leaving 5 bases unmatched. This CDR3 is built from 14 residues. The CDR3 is CASSPTGRNTEAFF. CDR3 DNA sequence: TGTGCCAGCAGCCCGACAGGGAGGAACACTGAAGCTTTCTTT.

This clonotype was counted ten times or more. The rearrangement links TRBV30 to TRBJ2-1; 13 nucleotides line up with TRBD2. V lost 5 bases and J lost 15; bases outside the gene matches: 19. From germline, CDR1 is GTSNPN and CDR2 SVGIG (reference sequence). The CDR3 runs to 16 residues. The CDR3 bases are TGTGCCTGGTCCCGACGGGGACTAGCGGGATACGCTGGGTGGTTCTTC. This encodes CAWSRRGLAGYAGWFF.

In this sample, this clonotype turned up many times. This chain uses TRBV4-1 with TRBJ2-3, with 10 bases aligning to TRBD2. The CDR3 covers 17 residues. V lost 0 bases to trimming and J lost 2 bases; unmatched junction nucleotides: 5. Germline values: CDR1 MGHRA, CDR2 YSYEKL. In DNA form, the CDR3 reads TGCGCCAGCAGCCAAGAAGATCTAGCGGGGGCCACAGATACGCAGTATTTT. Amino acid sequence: CASSQEDLAGATDTQYF.

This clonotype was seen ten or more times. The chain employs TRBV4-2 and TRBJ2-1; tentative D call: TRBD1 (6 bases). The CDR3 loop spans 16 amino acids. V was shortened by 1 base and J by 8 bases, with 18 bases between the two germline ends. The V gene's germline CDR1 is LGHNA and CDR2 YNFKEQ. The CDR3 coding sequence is TGTGCCAGCAGCCAAGTTTGGGGGCCCCTTTCGGATGAGCAGTTCTTC. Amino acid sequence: CASSQVWGPLSDEQFF.

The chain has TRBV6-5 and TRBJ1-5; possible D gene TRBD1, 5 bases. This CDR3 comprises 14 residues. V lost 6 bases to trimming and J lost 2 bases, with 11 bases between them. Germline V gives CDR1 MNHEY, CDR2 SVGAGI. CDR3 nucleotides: TGTGCCAGCAGGGACGGGGGGGGCAATCAGCCCCAGCATTTT. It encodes CASRDGGGNQPQHF.

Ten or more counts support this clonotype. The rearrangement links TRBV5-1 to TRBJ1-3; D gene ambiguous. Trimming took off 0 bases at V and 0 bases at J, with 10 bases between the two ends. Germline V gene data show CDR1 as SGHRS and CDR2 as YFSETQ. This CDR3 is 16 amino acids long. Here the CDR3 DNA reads TGCGCCAGCAGCTTGGAACACCAAAGCTCTGGAAACACCATATATTTT. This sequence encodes CASSLEHQSSGNTIYF.

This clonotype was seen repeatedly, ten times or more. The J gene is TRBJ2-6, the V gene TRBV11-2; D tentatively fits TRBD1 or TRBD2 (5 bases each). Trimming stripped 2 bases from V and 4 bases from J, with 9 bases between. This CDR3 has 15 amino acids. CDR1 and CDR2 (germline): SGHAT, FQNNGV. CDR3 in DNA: TGTGCCAGCAGCTTAACAGGAGGCGGGGCCAACGTCCTGACTTTC. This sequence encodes CASSLTGGGANVLTF. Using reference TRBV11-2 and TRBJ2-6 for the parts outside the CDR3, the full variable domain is EAGVAQSPRYKIIEKRQSVAFWCNPISGHATLYWYQQILGQGPKLLIQFQNNGVVDDSQLPKDRFSAERLKGVDSTLKIQPAKLEDSAVYLCASSLTGGGANVLTFGAGSRLTVL.

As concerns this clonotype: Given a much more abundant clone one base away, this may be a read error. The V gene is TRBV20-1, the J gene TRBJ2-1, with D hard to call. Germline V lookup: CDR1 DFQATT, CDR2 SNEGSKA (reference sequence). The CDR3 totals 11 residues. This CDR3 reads CGAREDNEQFF. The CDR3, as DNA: TGCGGTGCTAGAGAAGACAATGAGCAGTTCTTC.

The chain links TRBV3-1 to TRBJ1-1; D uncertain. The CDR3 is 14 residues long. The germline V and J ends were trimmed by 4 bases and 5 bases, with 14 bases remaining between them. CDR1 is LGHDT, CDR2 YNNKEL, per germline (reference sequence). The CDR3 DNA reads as TGTGCCAGCAGCCCCCCTTATTCGGGGACTGAAGCTTTCTTT. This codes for CASSPPYSGTEAFF. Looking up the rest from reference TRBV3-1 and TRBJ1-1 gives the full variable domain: DTAVSQTPKYLVTQMGNDKSIKCEQNLGHDTMYWYKQDSKKFLKIMFSYNNKELIINETVPNRFSPKSPDKAHLNLHINSLELGDSAVYFCASSPPYSGTEAFFGQGTRLTVV.

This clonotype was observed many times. The CDR3 reads CSARDRDVQETQYF. Written as DNA, the CDR3 is TGCAGTGCTAGAGACAGGGACGTTCAAGAGACCCAGTACTTC. This chain joins TRBV20-1 and TRBJ2-5, with D possibly called TRBD1 or TRBD2 (5 bases each). The CDR3 covers 14 residues. Germline V gene data show CDR1 as DFQATT and CDR2 as SNEGSKA (reference sequence). Trimming removed 0 bases at V and 2 bases at J, with 10 bases between.

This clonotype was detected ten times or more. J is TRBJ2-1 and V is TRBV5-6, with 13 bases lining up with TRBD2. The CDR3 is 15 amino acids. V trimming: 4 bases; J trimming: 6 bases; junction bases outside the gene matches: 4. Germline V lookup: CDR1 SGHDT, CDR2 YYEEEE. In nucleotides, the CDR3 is TGTGCCAGCAGCCGACGGACTAGCGGGGGCAATGAGCAGTTCTTC. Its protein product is CASSRRTSGGNEQFF.

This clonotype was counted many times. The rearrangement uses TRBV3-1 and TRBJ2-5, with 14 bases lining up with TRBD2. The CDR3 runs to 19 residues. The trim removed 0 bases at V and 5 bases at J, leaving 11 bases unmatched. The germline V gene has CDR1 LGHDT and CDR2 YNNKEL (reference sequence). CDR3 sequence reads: CASSQDLPGLAGVSETQYF. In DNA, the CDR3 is TGTGCCAGCAGCCAAGATCTTCCGGGACTAGCGGGGGTAAGCGAGACCCAGTACTTC.

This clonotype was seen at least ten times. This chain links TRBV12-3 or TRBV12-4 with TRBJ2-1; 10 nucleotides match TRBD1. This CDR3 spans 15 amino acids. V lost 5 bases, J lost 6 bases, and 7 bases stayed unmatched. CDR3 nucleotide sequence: TGTGCCAGCAGTCGGGGACAGGGGTTATCCAATGAGCAGTTCTTC. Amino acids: CASSRGQGLSNEQFF.

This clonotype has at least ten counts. The CDR3 here is CSARLGTSGRKSSYNEQFF. CDR3 sequence (DNA): TGCAGTGCTAGACTAGGGACTAGCGGGAGGAAGAGCTCCTACAATGAGCAGTTCTTC. The chain is built from TRBV20-1 and TRBJ2-1, with 15 bases lining up with TRBD2. The CDR3 covers 19 residues. Losses at the gene ends were 2 bases for V and 0 bases for J; bases not matched to a gene: 8. Germline V lookup: CDR1 DFQATT, CDR2 SNEGSKA (reference sequence).

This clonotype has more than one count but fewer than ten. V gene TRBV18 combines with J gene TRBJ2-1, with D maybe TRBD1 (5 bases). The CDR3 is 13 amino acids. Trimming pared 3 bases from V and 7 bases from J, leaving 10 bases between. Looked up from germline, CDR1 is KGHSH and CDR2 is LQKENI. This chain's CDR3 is CASSPSGSNEQFF. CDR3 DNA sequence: TGTGCCAGCTCACCGTCAGGGTCGAATGAGCAGTTCTTC.

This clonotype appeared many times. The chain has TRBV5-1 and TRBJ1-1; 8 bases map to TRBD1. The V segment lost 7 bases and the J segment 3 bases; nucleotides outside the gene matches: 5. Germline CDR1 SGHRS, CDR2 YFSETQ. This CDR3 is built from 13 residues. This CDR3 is CASRVQGDTEAFF. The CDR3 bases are TGCGCCAGCCGTGTACAGGGGGACACTGAAGCTTTCTTT.

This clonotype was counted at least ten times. This chain's CDR3 is CASSLGQQANQPQHF. CDR3 nucleotides: TGTGCCAGCAGCCTGGGACAGCAAGCCAATCAGCCCCAGCATTTT. The rearrangement uses TRBV9 and TRBJ1-5; 7 bases are shared with TRBD1. CDR1 and CDR2 (germline): SGDLS, YYNGEE. The ends lost 4 bases at V and 3 bases at J; junction bases unmatched: 7. The CDR3 has 15 amino acids.

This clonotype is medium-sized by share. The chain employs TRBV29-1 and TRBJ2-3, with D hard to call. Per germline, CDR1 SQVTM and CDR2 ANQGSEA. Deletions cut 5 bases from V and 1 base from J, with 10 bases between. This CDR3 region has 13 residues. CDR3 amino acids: CSVIAPGTDTQYF. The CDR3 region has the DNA TGCAGCGTTATCGCTCCTGGCACAGATACGCAGTATTTT.

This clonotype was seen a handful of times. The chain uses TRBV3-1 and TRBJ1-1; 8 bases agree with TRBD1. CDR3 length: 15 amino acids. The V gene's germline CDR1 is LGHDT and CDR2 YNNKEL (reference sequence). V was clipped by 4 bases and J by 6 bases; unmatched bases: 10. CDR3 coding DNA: TGTGCCAGCAGCCTTACAGGGGGGCTCTTCTCTGAAGCTTTCTTT. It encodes CASSLTGGLFSEAFF.

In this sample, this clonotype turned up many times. CDR3 sequence reads: CASRGGRLNEQFF. The CDR3 DNA follows: TGTGCCAGCAGGGGGGGCCGTCTCAATGAGCAGTTCTTC. This chain joins TRBV2 and TRBJ2-1, with D perhaps given as TRBD1 or TRBD2 (6 bases each). Germline V gene sequence: CDR1 SNHLY, CDR2 FYNNEI. The CDR3 extends over 13 amino acids. V was clipped by 6 bases and J by 6 bases, with 12 bases between them.

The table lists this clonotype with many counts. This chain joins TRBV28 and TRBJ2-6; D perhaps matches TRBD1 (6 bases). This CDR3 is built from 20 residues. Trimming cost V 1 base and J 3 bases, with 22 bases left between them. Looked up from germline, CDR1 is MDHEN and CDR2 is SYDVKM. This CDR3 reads CASSLFHRVRGEIGANVLTF. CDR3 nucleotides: TGTGCCAGCAGTTTATTCCACAGGGTGAGGGGCGAGATTGGGGCCAACGTCCTGACTTTC.